Given below is one T cell receptor beta chain in context. What it binds is not known. The data are from a study of cytomegalovirus exposure and HLA in healthy donors. Trimming shortened V by 10 bases and J by 8 bases, and 11 bases separated the two germline ends. This CDR3 spans 11 amino acids. Germline V gives CDR1 LNHDA, CDR2 SQIVND (reference sequence). Primers for the PCR totalled 60 Vbeta and 13 Jbeta. The protocol was immunoSEQ multiplex PCR, while the TCRdb copy is restricted to in-frame clones and leaves out a portion. The data contain roughly 120,000 clones, approximately 8.8% of them singletons. Study-wide results and caveats: The records held CMV serostatus as the only immune exposure information. A later analysis reportedly identified an Asian-associated ancestry cluster as carrying fewer N-insertions than the roughly 700-donor mean. Investigators reported about 160 TCR beta chains as tied to cytomegalovirus.

The receptor comes from a man aged 35-49 years in good health and CMV-seronegative. The rearrangement uses TRBV19 and TRBJ1-4; maybe TRBD1 (5 bases). The sequenced sample was PBMCs. The DNA for the CDR3 is TGTGCCACCGAGGAGGGGGAAAAACTGTTTTTT. This encodes CATEEGEKLFF.